This is a list of T cell receptor beta chains from one sample in a study of OX40 agonist ivuxolimab in advanced cancers. Assay: immunoSEQ multiplex PCR; the TCRdb copy retains only in-frame clones and omits some. The data hold around 80,000 clones, with approximately 95% observed a single time. This specimen was CD4+ or CD8+ T cells sorted from blood, taken in a trial of the OX40 agonist ivuxolimab. These receptors were obtained from an adult with an advanced solid tumor such as melanoma, head and neck, liver or kidney cancer. The CDR3 runs from the conserved cysteine through the conserved F or W.

v_gene	len	j_gene	CDR3aa
TRBV5-1	14	TRBJ2-4	CASSSGQGGNIQYF
TRBV7-6	14	TRBJ2-7	CASGGGRANYEQYF
TRBV7-2	16	TRBJ2-1	CASTSIPGQGSREQFF
TRBV29-1	13	TRBJ2-7	CSVGTGRAYEQYF
TRBV10-3	15	TRBJ2-7	CAIRETVTTGGEQYF
TRBV19	15	TRBJ1-1	CASSIGRAGRTEAFF
TRBV2	17	TRBJ2-5	CASSEVGADRGLGTQYF
TRBV5-6	14	TRBJ2-7	CASSFPSRAYEQYF
TRBV15	13	TRBJ2-4	CATEGEGGNIQYF
TRBV4-3	17	TRBJ2-5	CASSQIGGGLAEETQYF
TRBV10-3	14	TRBJ1-2	CAISATGGAYGYTF